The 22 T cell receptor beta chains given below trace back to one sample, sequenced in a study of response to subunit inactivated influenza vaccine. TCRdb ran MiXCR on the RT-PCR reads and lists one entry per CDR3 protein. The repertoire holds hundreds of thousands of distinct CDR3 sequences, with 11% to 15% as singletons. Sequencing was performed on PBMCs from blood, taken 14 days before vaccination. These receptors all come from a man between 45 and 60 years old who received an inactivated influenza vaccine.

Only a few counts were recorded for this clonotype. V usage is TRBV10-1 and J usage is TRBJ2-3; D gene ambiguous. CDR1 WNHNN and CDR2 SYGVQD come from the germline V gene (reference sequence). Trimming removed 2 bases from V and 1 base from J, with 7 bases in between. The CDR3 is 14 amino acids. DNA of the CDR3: TGCGCCAGCAGTGAGCGTGTTCGCACAGATACGCAGTATTTT. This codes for CASSERVRTDTQYF.

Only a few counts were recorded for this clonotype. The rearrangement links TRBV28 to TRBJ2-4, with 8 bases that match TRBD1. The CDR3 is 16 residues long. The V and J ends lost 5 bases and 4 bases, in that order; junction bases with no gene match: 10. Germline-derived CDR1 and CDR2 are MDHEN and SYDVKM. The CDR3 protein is CASSEISDRVKNIQYF. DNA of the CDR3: TGTGCCAGCAGTGAAATTTCGGACAGGGTAAAAAACATTCAGTACTTC.

CDR3 amino acids: CASTSGVPNTEAFF. DNA for the CDR3: TGCGCCAGCACCTCAGGGGTACCCAACACTGAAGCTTTCTTT. The V and J genes are TRBV5-1 and TRBJ1-1, with D maybe TRBD1 (6 bases). This CDR3 has 14 residues. The V gene lost 6 bases and the J gene lost 2 bases, with 14 bases spanning the gap. CDR1 and CDR2 (germline): SGHRS, YFSETQ.

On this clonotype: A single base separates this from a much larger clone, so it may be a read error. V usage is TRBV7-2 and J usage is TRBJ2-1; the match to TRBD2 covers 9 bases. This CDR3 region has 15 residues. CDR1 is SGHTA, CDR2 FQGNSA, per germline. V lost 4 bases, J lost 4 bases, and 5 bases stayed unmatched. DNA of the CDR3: TGTGCCAGCAGCTCGACTAGCGGACCATACAATGAGCAGTTCTTC. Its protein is CASSSTSGPYNEQFF.

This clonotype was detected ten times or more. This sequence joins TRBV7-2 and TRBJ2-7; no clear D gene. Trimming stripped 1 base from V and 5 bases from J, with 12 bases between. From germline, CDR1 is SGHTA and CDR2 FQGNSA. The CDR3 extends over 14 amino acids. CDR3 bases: TGTGCCAGCAGCTTAGGCAGCTATCAAAACGAGCAGTACTTC. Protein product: CASSLGSYQNEQYF.

The CDR3 sequence: CASSLVRGPSSNQPQHF. For the CDR3, the DNA is TGTGCCAGCAGCTTAGTCAGGGGGCCGAGTAGCAATCAGCCCCAGCATTTT. The V call is TRBV7-8, the J call TRBJ1-5; 8 bases fit TRBD1. This CDR3 spans 17 amino acids. Unmatched junction bases numbered 5, after V lost 1 base and J lost 0 bases. Germline V gene sequence: CDR1 SGHVS, CDR2 FQNEAQ.

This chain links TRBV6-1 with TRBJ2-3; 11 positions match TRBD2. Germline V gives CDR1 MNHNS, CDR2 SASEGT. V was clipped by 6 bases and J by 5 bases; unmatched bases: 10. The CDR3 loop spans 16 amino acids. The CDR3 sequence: CASSPDSGRAVDTQYF. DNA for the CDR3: TGTGCCAGCAGCCCCGATAGCGGGAGGGCGGTAGATACGCAGTATTTT.

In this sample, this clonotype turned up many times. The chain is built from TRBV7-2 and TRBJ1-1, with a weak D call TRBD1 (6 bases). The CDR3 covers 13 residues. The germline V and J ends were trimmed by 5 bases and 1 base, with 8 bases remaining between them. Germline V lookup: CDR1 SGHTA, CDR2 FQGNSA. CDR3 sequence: CASSKQGNTEAFF. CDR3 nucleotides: TGTGCCAGCAGCAAACAGGGGAACACTGAAGCTTTCTTT. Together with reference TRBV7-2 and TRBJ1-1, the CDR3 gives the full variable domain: GAGVSQSPSNKVTEKGKDVELRCDPISGHTALYWYRQSLGQGLEFLIYFQGNSAPDKSGLPSDRFSAERTGGSVSTLTIQRTQQEDSAVYLCASSKQGNTEAFFGQGTRLTVV.

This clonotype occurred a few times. This chain's CDR3 is CASSLGDSLPGNTIYF. CDR3 DNA: TGTGCCAGCAGCTTAGGGGACAGTCTTCCTGGAAACACCATATATTTT. The V gene is TRBV7-9, the J gene TRBJ1-3; TRBD1 aligns across 7 bases. This CDR3 contains 16 residues. V was clipped by 1 base and J by 2 bases; unmatched bases: 5. The germline gives CDR1 SEHNR, CDR2 FQNEAQ (reference sequence).

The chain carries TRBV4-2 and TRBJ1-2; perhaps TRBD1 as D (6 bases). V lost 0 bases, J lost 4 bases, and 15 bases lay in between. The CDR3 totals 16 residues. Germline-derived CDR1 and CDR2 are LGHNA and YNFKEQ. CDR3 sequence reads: CASSQDTRGRIYGYTF. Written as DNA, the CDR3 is TGTGCCAGCAGCCAAGATACCCGGGGGCGAATCTATGGCTACACCTTC.

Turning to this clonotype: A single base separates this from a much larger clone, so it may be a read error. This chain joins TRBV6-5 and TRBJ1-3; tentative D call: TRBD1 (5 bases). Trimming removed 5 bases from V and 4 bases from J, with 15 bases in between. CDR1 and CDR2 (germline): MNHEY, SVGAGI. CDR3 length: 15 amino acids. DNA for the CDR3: TGTGCCAGCAGTCACGGGGCAGGGTCCGGAAACACCATATATTTT. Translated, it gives CASSHGAGSGNTIYF.

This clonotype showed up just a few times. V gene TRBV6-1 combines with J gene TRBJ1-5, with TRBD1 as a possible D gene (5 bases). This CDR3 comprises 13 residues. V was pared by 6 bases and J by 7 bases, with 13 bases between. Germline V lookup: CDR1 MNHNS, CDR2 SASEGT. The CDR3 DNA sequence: TGTGCCAGCAGAAAAATAGGGGACCAGCCCCAGCATTTT. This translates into CASRKIGDQPQHF.

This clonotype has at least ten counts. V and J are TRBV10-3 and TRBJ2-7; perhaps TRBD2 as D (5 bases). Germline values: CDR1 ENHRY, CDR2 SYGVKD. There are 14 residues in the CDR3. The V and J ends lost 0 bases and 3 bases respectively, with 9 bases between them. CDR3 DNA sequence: TGTGCCATCAGTGAGTCGTTCGGGGTCTACGAGCAGTACTTC. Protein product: CAISESFGVYEQYF.

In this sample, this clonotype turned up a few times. The CDR3 DNA is TGTGCCAGCAGTTTAGTAGGACTGGACAATGAGCAGTTCTTC. It codes for CASSLVGLDNEQFF. The chain combines TRBV12-3 or TRBV12-4 with TRBJ2-1; a possible D gene is TRBD2 (5 bases). This CDR3 is 14 amino acids long. Trimming removed 1 base at V and 5 bases at J, with 9 bases between.

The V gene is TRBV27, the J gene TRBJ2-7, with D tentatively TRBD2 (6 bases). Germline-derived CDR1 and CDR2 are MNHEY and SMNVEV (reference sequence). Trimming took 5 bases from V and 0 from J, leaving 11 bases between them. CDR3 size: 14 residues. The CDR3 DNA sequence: TGTGCCAGCAGTCAGCGGGCCCGCTCCTACGAGCAGTACTTC. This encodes CASSQRARSYEQYF.

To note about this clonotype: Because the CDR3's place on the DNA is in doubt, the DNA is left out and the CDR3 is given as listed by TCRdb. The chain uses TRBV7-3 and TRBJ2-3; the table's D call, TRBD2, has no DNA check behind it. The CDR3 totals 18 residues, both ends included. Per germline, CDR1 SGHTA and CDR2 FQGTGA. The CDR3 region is CASSFGNGAGVSTDTQYF.

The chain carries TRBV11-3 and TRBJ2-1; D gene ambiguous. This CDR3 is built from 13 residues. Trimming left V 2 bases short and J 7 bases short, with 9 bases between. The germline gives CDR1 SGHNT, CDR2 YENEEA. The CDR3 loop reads CASSLPGENEQFF. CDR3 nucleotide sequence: TGTGCCAGCAGCTTACCGGGCGAGAATGAGCAGTTCTTC.

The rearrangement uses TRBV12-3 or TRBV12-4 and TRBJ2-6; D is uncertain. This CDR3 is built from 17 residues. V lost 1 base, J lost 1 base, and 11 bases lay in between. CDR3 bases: TGTGCCAGCAGTTTAGTGGGTGGGTCATCTGGGGCCAACGTCCTGACTTTC. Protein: CASSLVGGSSGANVLTF.

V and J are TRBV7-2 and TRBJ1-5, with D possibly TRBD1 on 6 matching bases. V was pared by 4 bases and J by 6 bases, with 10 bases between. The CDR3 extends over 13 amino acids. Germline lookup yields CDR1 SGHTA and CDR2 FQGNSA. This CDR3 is CASSSPGAQPQHF. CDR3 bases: TGTGCCAGCAGCTCTCCGGGGGCTCAGCCCCAGCATTTT.

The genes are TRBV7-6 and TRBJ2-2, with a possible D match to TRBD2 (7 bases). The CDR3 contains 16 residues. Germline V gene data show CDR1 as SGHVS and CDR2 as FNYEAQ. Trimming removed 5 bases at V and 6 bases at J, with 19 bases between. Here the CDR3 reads CASSLGGGGSAGELFF. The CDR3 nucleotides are TGTGCCAGCAGCCTCGGCGGGGGCGGGAGTGCCGGGGAGCTGTTTTTT.

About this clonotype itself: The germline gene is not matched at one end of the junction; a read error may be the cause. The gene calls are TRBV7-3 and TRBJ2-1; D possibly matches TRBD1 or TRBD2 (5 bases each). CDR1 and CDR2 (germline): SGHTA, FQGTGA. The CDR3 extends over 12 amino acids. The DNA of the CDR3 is TGTGCCAGCAGCCTAGGGACGAGTCGGCTCAACTTC. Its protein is CASSLGTSRLNF. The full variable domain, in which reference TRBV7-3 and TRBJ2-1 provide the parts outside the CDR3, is GAGVSQTPSNKVTEKGKYVELRCDPISGHTALYWYRQSLGQGPEFLIYFQGTGAADDSGLPNDRFFAVRPEGSVSTLKIQRTERGDSAVYLCASSLGTSRLNFGPGTRLTVL.

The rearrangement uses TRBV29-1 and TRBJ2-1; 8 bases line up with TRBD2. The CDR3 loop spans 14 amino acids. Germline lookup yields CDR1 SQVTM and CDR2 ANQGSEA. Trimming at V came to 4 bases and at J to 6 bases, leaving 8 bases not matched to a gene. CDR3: CSVGKRERGNEQFF. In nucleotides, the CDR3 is TGCAGCGTTGGCAAGCGGGAGCGGGGCAATGAGCAGTTCTTC.